The T cell receptor (beta chain) under discussion was sequenced for a study of patients and donors after allogeneic stem cell transplantation (dated by TCRdb to about 2020). The CDR3 goes from the cysteine to the phenylalanine over 12 residues. The sequence is cut down to CDR3 DNA, 36 bases in frame from base 1. The germline V gene provides CDR1 MDHEN and CDR2 SYDVKM. V drops 3 bases and J drops 11 bases, leaving 11 bases in between. The protocol used for the library was RT-PCR. Sequenced using a NextSeq 550. Starting from the raw public reads, TCRdb applied fastp trimming at Q25, assembled clones with MiXCR and retained in-frame beta chains. Every entry covers one CDR3 protein and lists the most common genes and DNA from its rows. The sample table holds about 200,000 distinct CDR3 sequences, of which around two fifths were seen once. The ten top clones hold 33% of the sample. Details on this clonotype: This receptor's antigen is unknown. Qualities for individual bases were not recorded, and no much larger clone is one base off.

The chain was built from TRBV28 and TRBJ1-5; D gene: possibly TRBD1, on 5 matching bases. This clonotype was sampled from a human donor who was either an allogeneic HSCT recipient or a stem cell or donor lymphocyte infusion donor (not recorded which). It is not recorded whose cells these are; they may come from a transplant donor. Source material: blood, either unsorted or a sorted T cell fraction (not recorded which). DNA sequence: TGTGCCAGCAGTTTGCTAGGGACGTCCCAGCATTTT. This codes for CASSLLGTSQHF.